These 5 T cell receptor beta chains share one sample of origin, sequenced in a study of blood T cell repertoires in COVID-19. The protocol was immunoSEQ multiplex PCR, while the TCRdb copy is restricted to in-frame clones and leaves out a portion. The data contain around 270,000 clones, 84% of them seen just once; the ten biggest clones take up 1.5% to 1.9%. The material sequenced was peripheral blood. The source of these receptors is a middle-aged woman who had recovered from COVID-19.

V usage is TRBV28 and J usage is TRBJ1-1; D remains ambiguous. Germline values: CDR1 MDHEN, CDR2 SYDVKM. V lost 3 bases to trimming and J lost 1 base, with 18 bases between them. The CDR3 is made up of 17 amino acids. DNA for the CDR3: TGTGCCAGCAGTTTTTCTTATAAAGACACGGAGAACACTGAAGCTTTCTTT. It is translated as CASSFSYKDTENTEAFF.

The chain carries TRBV6-2 or TRBV6-3 and TRBJ1-1; D unresolved. There are 14 residues in the CDR3. Germline values: CDR1 MNHEY, CDR2 SVGEGT. The V end was cut by 2 bases, the J end by 2 bases, with 9 bases between. CDR3 in amino acids: CASSYMRVNTEAFF. CDR3 in DNA: TGTGCCAGCAGTTACATGCGGGTAAACACTGAAGCTTTCTTT.

This chain connects TRBV10-3 to TRBJ1-6; possibly TRBD1 for D (6 bases). This CDR3 region has 15 residues. Between the trimmed V and J ends, which lost 0 bases and 9 bases, there was a span of 12 bases. Germline V gene data show CDR1 as ENHRY and CDR2 as SYGVKD. Written as DNA, the CDR3 is TGTGCCATCAGTGAGTCAGGACAGCGCGGTTCACCCCTCCACTTT. This encodes CAISESGQRGSPLHF.

The chain recombines TRBV3-1 (or the pseudogene TRBV3-2) with TRBJ1-2; perhaps TRBD1 as D (6 bases). With 4 bases removed from V and 3 bases from J, the gap between germline ends came to 24 bases. The CDR3 runs to 18 residues. Germline values: CDR1 LGHDT, CDR2 YNNKEL (reference sequence). Written as DNA, the CDR3 is TGTGCCAGCAGCCGCGGAGATTCCCGGGACAACCTAGACTATGGCTACACCTTC. Its translation is CASSRGDSRDNLDYGYTF.

This rearrangement joins TRBV6-5 to TRBJ2-1; 10 bases align to TRBD2. Losses at the gene ends were 7 bases for V and 2 bases for J; bases not matched to a gene: 2. The CDR3 extends over 14 amino acids. Looked up from germline, CDR1 is MNHEY and CDR2 is SVGAGI. The DNA of the CDR3 is TGTGCCAGCACCCTAGCGGGGGCCTACAATGAGCAGTTCTTC. It specifies CASTLAGAYNEQFF.